This T cell receptor beta chain was captured in a study of T cell changes during pregnancy in multiple sclerosis. Assay: immunoSEQ multiplex PCR; the TCRdb copy retains only in-frame clones and omits some. The top ten clones hold 4.3% of a sample with approximately 83,000 clones, 80% to 95% of them seen once. Trimming pared 5 bases from V and 9 bases from J, leaving 17 bases between. The CDR3 is made up of 14 amino acids. Germline CDR1 SGHAT, CDR2 FQNNGV. Here the sequenced sample was peripheral blood, taken in the first trimester of pregnancy. The gene calls are TRBV11-2 and TRBJ2-1, with D possibly TRBD2 on 6 matching bases. This TCR was recovered from a female donor with multiple sclerosis, enrolled in a pregnancy study. The CDR3 spells CASSPVRGYGEQFF. The CDR3 DNA is TGTGCCAGCAGCCCTGTCCGGGGGTACGGTGAGCAGTTCTTC.